Listed below are T cell receptor beta chains from one sample, sequenced in a study of shared clonotypes between healthy human individuals. Produced via immunoSEQ multiplex PCR; TCRdb's table is partial and in-frame only. The data contain hundreds of thousands of clones, roughly nine tenths of them singletons. Sequenced material: naive CD8+ T cells sorted from blood. These receptors all come from a man aged 25-40 years in good health. CDR3s include the opening cysteine and the closing phenylalanine or tryptophan. The order of the fields is D gene, V gene, clone size, J gene, CDR3 length, CDR3 DNA, CDR3 protein. A D gene is named only where the DNA matches it firmly. Clone size is shown for a subset of rows, as once, few, many or a class of expanded clone.

TRBD1	TRBV7-9	NA	TRBJ1-1	15	TGTGCCAGCAGCTTAGGTGGACAGGGGGGGACTGAAGCTTTCTTT	CASSLGGQGGTEAFF
NA	TRBV27	NA	TRBJ2-7	15	TGTGCCAGCAGTCGCCCGGGGACCTCTTCCTACGAGCAGTACTTC	CASSRPGTSSYEQYF
NA	TRBV13	once	TRBJ2-7	13	TGTGCCAGCAGCTTAGAAGGGGCCTACGAGCAGTACTTC	CASSLEGAYEQYF
NA	TRBV7-9	NA	TRBJ2-1	13	TGTGCCAGCAGCTTAGCCGATGGGGGTGAGCAGTTCTTC	CASSLADGGEQFF
NA	TRBV9	NA	TRBJ2-3	13	TGTGCCAGCAGCTCGGGACAACCAGATACGCAGTATTTT	CASSSGQPDTQYF
NA	TRBV7-6	NA	TRBJ2-5	15	TGTGCCAGCAGAGACAGTCAGCGAGGCCAAGAGACCCAGTACTTC	CASRDSQRGQETQYF
NA	TRBV6-5	NA	TRBJ2-3	14	TGTGCCAGCAGTTACTTGCCGGGAACAGATACGCAGTATTTT	CASSYLPGTDTQYF
TRBD1	TRBV27	NA	TRBJ2-7	16	TGTGCCAGCAGTCGCCACCCCGGGACAGGTGTCCCCGAGCAGTACTTC	CASSRHPGTGVPEQYF
NA	TRBV6-6	once	TRBJ2-7	13	TGTGCCAGCAGTTACTCAAAGGTCTACGAGCAGTACTTC	CASSYSKVYEQYF
TRBD1	TRBV5-8	NA	TRBJ1-3	15	TGTGCCAGCAGCACAGACAGGGTGTTTGGAAACACCATATATTTT	CASSTDRVFGNTIYF